This T cell receptor beta chain came from a study of cytomegalovirus exposure and HLA in healthy donors. Germline V CDR1 and CDR2: SGHRS, YFSETQ. The CDR3 covers 15 residues. The V end lost 0 bases, the J end lost 4 bases, and 13 bases lay between the germline ends. This clone showed up just a few times. The PCR employed 60 Vbeta primers together with 13 Jbeta primers. Libraries were prepared by immunoSEQ multiplex PCR; TCRdb keeps only in-frame clonotypes and omits some of them. The data contain roughly 100,000 clones, over 70% of them seen just once; the ten biggest clones take up about 5.3%. This sequence was found in a male donor in good health and CMV-seronegative. The chain uses TRBV5-1 and TRBJ1-1; D is possibly TRBD1 (6 bases). The specimen was PBMCs. CDR3 DNA: TGCGCCAGCAGCTTGGGTCCAGGGGAAGGCACTGAAGCTTTCTTT. It encodes CASSLGPGEGTEAFF.